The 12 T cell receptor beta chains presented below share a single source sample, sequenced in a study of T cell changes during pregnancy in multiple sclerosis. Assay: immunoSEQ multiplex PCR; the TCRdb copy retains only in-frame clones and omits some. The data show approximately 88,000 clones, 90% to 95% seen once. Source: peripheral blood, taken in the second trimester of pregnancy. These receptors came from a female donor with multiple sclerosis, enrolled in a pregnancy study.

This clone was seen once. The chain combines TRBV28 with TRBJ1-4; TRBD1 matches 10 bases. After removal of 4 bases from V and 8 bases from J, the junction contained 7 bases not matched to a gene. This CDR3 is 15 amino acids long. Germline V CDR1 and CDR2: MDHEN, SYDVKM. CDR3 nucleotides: TGTGCCAGCAGTTCTCGACAGGGGGCGACAGAAAAACTGTTTTTT. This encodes CASSSRQGATEKLFF.

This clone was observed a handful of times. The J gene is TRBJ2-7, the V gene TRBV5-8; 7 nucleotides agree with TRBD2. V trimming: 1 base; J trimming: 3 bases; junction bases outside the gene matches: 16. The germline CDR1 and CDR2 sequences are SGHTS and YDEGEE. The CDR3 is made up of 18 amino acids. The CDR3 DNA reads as TGTGCCAGCAGCTTGTTGGGGACCCTGGGAGCGGGAAACTACGAGCAGTACTTC. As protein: CASSLLGTLGAGNYEQYF.

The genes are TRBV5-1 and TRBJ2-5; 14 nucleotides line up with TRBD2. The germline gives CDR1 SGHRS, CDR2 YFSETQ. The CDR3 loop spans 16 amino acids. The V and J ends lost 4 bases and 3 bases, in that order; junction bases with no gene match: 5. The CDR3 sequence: CASSPEGLAGEETQYF. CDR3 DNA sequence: TGCGCCAGCAGCCCGGAGGGACTAGCGGGAGAAGAGACCCAGTACTTC.

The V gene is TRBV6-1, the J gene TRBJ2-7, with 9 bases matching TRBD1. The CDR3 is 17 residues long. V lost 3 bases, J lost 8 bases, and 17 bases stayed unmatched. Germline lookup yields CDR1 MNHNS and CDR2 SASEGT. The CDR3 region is CASSEDHFGTGLSKQYF. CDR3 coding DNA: TGTGCCAGCAGTGAGGATCACTTTGGGACAGGGCTTAGCAAGCAGTACTTC.

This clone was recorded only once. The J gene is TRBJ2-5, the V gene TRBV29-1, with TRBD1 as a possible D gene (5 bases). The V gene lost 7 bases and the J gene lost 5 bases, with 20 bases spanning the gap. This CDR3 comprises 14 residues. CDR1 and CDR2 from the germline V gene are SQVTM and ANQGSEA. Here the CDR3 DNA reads TGCAGCGGGTCCTTTGAGTGGGGCAAGGAGACCCAGTACTTC. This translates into CSGSFEWGKETQYF.

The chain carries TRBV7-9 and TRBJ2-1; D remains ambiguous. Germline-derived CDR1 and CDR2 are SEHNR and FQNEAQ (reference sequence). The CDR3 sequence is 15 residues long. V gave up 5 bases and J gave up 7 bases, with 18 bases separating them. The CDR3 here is CASSLQNPSRNEQFF. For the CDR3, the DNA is TGTGCCAGCAGCCTTCAGAACCCGTCCAGGAATGAGCAGTTCTTC.

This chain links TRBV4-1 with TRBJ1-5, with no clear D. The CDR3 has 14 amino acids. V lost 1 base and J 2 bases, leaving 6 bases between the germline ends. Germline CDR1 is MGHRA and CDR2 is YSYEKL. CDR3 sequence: CASSQVGRNQPQHF. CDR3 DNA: TGCGCCAGCAGCCAAGTTGGGCGCAATCAGCCCCAGCATTTT.

CDR3 in DNA: TGCGCCAGCAGCTTGGCTAGTAATGAGCAGTTCTTC. Translated: CASSLASNEQFF. The V call is TRBV5-1, the J call TRBJ2-1; D call uncertain. V was trimmed by 0 bases and J by 7 bases, leaving 5 bases between them. This CDR3 spans 12 amino acids. Germline V CDR1 and CDR2: SGHRS, YFSETQ.

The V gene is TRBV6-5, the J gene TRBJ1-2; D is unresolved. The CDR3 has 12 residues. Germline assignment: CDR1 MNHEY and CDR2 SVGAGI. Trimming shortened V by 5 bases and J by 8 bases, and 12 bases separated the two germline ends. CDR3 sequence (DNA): TGTGCCAGCAGTCACGGGGTATCGGGCTACACCTTC. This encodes CASSHGVSGYTF.

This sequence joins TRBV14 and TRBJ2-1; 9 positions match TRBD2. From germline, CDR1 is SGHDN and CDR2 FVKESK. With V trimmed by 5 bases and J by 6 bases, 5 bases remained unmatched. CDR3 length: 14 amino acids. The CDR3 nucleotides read TGTGCCAGCAGCTGGGCTAGCGGGATCAATGAGCAGTTCTTC. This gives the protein CASSWASGINEQFF.

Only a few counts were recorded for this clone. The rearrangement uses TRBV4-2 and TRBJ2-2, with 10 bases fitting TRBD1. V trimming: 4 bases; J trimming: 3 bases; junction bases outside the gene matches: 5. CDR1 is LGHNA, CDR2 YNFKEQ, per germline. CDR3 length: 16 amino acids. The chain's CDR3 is CASSPRGTGDTGELFF. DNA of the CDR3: TGTGCCAGCAGCCCTCGAGGGACAGGGGACACCGGGGAGCTGTTTTTT.

CDR3 amino acids: CASSYPTGLTDTQYF. For the CDR3, the DNA is TGTGCCAGCAGCTATCCGACAGGGCTCACAGATACGCAGTATTTT. The V gene is TRBV11-2, the J gene TRBJ2-3; 7 bases map to TRBD1. The CDR3 extends over 15 amino acids. The V and J ends lost 4 bases and 2 bases, in that order; junction bases with no gene match: 6. Germline CDR1 is SGHAT and CDR2 is FQNNGV.